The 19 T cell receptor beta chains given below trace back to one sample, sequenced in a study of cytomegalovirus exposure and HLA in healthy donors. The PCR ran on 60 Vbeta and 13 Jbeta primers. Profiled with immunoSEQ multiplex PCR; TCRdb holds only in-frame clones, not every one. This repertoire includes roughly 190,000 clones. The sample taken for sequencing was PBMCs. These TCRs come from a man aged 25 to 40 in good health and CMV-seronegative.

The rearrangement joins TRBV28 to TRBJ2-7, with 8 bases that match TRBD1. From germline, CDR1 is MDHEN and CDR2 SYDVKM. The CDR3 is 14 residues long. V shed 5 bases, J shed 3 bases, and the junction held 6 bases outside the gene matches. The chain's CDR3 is CASSTGTGSYEQYF. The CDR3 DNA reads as TGTGCCAGCAGTACCGGGACAGGAAGCTACGAGCAGTACTTC.

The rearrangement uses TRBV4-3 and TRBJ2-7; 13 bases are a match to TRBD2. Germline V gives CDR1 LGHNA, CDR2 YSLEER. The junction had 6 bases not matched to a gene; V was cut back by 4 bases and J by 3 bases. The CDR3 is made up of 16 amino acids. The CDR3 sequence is CASSPETSGGNYEQYF. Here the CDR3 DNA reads TGCGCCAGCAGCCCAGAGACTAGCGGGGGGAACTACGAGCAGTACTTC.

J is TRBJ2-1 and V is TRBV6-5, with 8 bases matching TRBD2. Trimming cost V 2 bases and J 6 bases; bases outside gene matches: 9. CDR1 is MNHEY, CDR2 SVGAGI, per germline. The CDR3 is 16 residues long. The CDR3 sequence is CASSYLRTSIGNEQFF. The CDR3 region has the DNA TGTGCCAGCAGTTACCTCCGGACTAGCATCGGCAATGAGCAGTTCTTC.

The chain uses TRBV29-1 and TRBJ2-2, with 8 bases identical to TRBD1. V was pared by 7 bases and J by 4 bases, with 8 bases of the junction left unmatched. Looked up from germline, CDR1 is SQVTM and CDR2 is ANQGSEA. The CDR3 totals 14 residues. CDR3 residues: CSAIGQGGTGELFF. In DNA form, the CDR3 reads TGCAGCGCCATAGGACAGGGTGGCACCGGGGAGCTGTTTTTT.

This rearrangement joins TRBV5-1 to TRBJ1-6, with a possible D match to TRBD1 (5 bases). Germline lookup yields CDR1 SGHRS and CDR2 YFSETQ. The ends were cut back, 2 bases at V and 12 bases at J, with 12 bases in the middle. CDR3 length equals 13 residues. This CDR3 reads CASSLDGQEPLHF. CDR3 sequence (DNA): TGCGCCAGCAGCTTAGACGGACAAGAACCCCTCCACTTT.

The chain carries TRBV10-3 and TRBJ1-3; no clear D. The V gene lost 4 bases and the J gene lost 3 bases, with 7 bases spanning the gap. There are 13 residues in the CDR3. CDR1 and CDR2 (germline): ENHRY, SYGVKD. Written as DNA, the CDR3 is TGTGCCATCAGTGGTACAAGTGGAAACACCATATATTTT. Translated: CAISGTSGNTIYF.

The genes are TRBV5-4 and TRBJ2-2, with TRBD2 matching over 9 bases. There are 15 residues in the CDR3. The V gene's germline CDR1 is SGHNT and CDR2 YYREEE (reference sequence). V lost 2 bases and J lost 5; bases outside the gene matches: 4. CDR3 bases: TGTGCCAGCAGCTTCTCGCTAGCGGGGACCGGGGAGCTGTTTTTT. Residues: CASSFSLAGTGELFF.

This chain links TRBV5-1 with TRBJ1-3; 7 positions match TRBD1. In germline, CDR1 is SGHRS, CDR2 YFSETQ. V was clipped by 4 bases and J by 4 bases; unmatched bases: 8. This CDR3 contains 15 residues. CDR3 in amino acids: CASSRTGENGNTIYF. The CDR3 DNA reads TGCGCCAGCAGCAGAACAGGGGAAAACGGAAACACCATATATTTT.

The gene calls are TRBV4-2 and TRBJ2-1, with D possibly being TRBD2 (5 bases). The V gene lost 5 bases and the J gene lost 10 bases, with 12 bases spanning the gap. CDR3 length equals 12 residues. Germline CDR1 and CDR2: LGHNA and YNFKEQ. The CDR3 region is CASSGRRAEQFF. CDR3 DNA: TGTGCCAGCAGCGGACGGCGGGCCGAGCAGTTCTTC.

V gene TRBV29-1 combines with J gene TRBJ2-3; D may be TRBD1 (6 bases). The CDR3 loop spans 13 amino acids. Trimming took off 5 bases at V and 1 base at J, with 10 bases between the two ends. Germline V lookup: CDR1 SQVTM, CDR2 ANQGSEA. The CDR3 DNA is TGCAGCGTTTTACAGGGAGGCACAGATACGCAGTATTTT. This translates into CSVLQGGTDTQYF.

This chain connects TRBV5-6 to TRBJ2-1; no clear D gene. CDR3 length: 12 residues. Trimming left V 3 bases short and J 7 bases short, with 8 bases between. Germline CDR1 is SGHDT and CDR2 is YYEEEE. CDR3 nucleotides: TGTGCCAGCAGCTGGTGGGCAAATGAGCAGTTCTTC. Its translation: CASSWWANEQFF.

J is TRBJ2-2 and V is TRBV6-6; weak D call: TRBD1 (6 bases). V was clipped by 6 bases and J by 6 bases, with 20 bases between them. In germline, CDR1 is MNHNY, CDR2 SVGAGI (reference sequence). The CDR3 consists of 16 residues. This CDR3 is CASRTGHFEPPGELFF. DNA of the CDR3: TGTGCCAGCAGGACGGGACACTTCGAACCACCCGGGGAGCTGTTTTTT.

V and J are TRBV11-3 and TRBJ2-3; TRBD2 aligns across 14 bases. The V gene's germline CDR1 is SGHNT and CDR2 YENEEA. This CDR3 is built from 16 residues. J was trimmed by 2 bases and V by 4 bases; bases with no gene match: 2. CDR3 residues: CASSWTSGGSTDTQYF. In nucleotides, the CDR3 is TGTGCCAGCAGCTGGACTAGCGGGGGGTCCACAGATACGCAGTATTTT.

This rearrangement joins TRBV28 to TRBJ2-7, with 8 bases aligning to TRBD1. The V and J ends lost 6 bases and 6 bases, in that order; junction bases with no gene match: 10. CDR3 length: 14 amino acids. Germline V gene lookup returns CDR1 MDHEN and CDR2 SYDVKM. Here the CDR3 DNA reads TGTGCCAGCAGCCCGGGACAGGCGGTGCGCGAGCAGTACTTC. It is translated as CASSPGQAVREQYF.

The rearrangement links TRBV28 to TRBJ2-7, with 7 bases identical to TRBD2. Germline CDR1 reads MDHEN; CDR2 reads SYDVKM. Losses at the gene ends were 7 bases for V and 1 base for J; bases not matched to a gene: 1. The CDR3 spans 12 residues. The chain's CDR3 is CASKRESYEQYF. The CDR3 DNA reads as TGTGCCAGCAAGCGGGAATCCTACGAGCAGTACTTC. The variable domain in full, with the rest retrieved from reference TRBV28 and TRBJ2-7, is DVKVTQSSRYLVKRTGEKVFLECVQDMDHENMFWYRQDPGLGLRLIYFSYDVKMKEKGDIPEGYSVSREKKERFSLILESASTNQTSMYLCASKRESYEQYFGPGTRLTVT.

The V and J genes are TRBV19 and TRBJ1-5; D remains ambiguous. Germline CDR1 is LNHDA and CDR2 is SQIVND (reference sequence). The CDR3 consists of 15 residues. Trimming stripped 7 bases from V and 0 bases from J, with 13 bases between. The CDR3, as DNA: TGTGCCAGTATGGAGTCCGCGTATAGCAATCAGCCCCAGCATTTT. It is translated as CASMESAYSNQPQHF.

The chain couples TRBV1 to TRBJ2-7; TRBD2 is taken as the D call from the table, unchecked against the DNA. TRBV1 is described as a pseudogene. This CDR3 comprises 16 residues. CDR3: CTSSQNFQRTTYEQYF. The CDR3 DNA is TGCACCAGCAGCCAAAATTTCCAGAGGACTACTTACGAGCAGTACTTC.

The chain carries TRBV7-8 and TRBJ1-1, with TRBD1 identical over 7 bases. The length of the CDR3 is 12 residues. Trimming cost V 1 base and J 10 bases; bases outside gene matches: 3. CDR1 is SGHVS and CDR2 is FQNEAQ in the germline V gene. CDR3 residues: CASSLEGQRAFF. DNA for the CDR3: TGTGCCAGCAGCTTAGAGGGACAGCGAGCTTTCTTT.

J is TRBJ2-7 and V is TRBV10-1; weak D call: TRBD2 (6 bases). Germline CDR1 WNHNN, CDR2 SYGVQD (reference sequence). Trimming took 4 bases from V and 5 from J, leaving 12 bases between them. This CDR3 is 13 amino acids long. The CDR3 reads CASSAAGFHEQYF. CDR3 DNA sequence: TGCGCCAGCAGTGCGGCGGGATTCCACGAGCAGTACTTC.